This T cell receptor beta chain was sequenced during a study listed by TCRdb under 2016. This clonotype showed up many times. What this receptor recognizes is not known. The record has no base qualities; no much larger clone is one base away. The library was obtained by RT-PCR. The reads were generated on an Illumina MiSeq. TCRdb reanalyzed the raw reads on its own, using fastp at Q25 for trimming and MiXCR for clone calling, and kept in-frame beta chains. CDR3 protein duplicates are merged, each entry listing the most common genes and DNA. The sample yields 550,000 to 750,000 distinct CDR3 sequences; over 12% were counted once. 3.6% of the sample is in the top ten clones. The germline V gene sets CDR1 to MRHNA and CDR2 to SNTAGT. After removal of 5 bases from V and 5 bases from J, the junction retains 11 bases not matched to a gene. Spanning cysteine to phenylalanine, the CDR3 consists of 16 amino acids. The entry retains the CDR3 DNA only, 48 bases that are in frame from base 1.

This TCR came from a female donor in good health, serving as a healthy control. The sequence links TRBV6-4 to TRBJ2-1; 8 middle bases align to TRBD2. Sequencing was performed on memory CD4+ T cells from blood. The CDR3 region has the sequence CASSSLPGLDNNEQFF. The sequenced DNA: TGTGCCAGCAGTTCCCTACCGGGACTAGACAACAATGAGCAGTTCTTC.